Sequencing of this T cell receptor beta chain was carried out in a study of cytomegalovirus exposure and HLA in healthy donors. In germline, CDR1 is KGHSH, CDR2 LQKENI. Trimming cost V 0 bases and J 0 bases, with 3 bases left between them. This CDR3 comprises 14 residues. Researchers ran the PCR with 60 Vbeta and 13 Jbeta primers. Data came from immunoSEQ multiplex PCR; TCRdb stores just in-frame clones and leaves some out. The table has around 190,000 clones, roughly 77% seen once; the top ten hold 1.5% to 2%. The sequence was collected from a woman aged 45-65 years in good health and CMV-seronegative. The chain has TRBV18 and TRBJ2-1; D gene unclear. The material sequenced was PBMCs. CDR3 region: CASSPPASYNEQFF. For the CDR3, the DNA is TGTGCCAGCTCACCACCGGCCTCCTACAATGAGCAGTTCTTC.